The next 27 T cell receptor beta chains were all read from a single sample in a study of T cell changes during pregnancy in multiple sclerosis. The data were produced by immunoSEQ multiplex PCR, yet TCRdb's version contains in-frame clones alone and is incomplete. The data hold tens of thousands of clones, with 90% observed a single time. The specimen comprised peripheral blood, sampled in the first trimester of pregnancy. Every receptor here comes from a female donor in good health, enrolled as a control in a pregnancy study.

This clone was recorded only once. The chain recombines TRBV28 with TRBJ1-3; no reliable D call. The CDR3 has 15 residues. V dropped 3 bases and J dropped 1 base, with 10 bases sitting between them. Germline assignment: CDR1 MDHEN and CDR2 SYDVKM. The chain's CDR3 is CASSLGSASGNTIYF. CDR3 DNA: TGTGCCAGCAGTTTGGGCTCCGCTTCTGGAAACACCATATATTTT. The entire variable domain, with the rest obtained from reference TRBV28 and TRBJ1-3, is as follows: DVKVTQSSRYLVKRTGEKVFLECVQDMDHENMFWYRQDPGLGLRLIYFSYDVKMKEKGDIPEGYSVSREKKERFSLILESASTNQTSMYLCASSLGSASGNTIYFGEGSWLTVV.

This chain uses TRBV4-1 with TRBJ2-5, with D tentatively TRBD1 (6 bases). The CDR3 runs 15 residues. With 1 base removed from V and 1 base from J, the gap between germline ends came to 10 bases. CDR1 is MGHRA, CDR2 YSYEKL, per germline. Written as DNA, the CDR3 is TGCGCCAGCAGCCAAGTGGAGGACAGCCAAGAGACCCAGTACTTC. This codes for CASSQVEDSQETQYF.

The chain uses TRBV7-9 and TRBJ2-1, with 8 bases that match TRBD2. This CDR3 has 16 amino acids. Germline CDR1 reads SEHNR; CDR2 reads FQNEAQ (reference sequence). V lost 5 bases, J lost 2 bases, and 8 bases stayed unmatched. CDR3: CASSTQVAGPYNEQFF. For the CDR3, the DNA is TGTGCCAGCAGCACACAGGTAGCGGGACCCTACAATGAGCAGTTCTTC.

This chain links TRBV27 with TRBJ2-1, with 11 bases identical to TRBD2. CDR1 is MNHEY and CDR2 is SMNVEV in the germline V gene (reference sequence). This CDR3 spans 15 amino acids. With 6 bases clipped from V and 4 bases from J, the junction kept 5 bases outside the gene matches. CDR3 DNA sequence: TGTGCCAGCAGACCCGGGACTAGCGGTTACAATGAGCAGTTCTTC. As protein: CASRPGTSGYNEQFF.

J is TRBJ1-2 and V is TRBV29-1, with a weak D call TRBD1 (5 bases). Germline V gives CDR1 SQVTM, CDR2 ANQGSEA. Trimming took 7 bases from V and 3 from J, leaving 12 bases between them. This CDR3 is 12 amino acids long. The CDR3 here is CSGGGSYYGYTF. The DNA of the CDR3 is TGCAGCGGTGGGGGGTCATACTATGGCTACACCTTC.

The chain combines TRBV21-1 with TRBJ2-7; TRBD2 was called by the table and not checked on the DNA. TRBV21-1 corresponds to a pseudogene. This CDR3 is 15 amino acids long. The chain's CDR3 is CASSGSGRAEYEQYF. The CDR3 coding sequence is TGTGCCAGCAGCGGAAGCGGGAGGGCCGAGTACGAGCAGTACTTC.

CDR3 sequence reads: CASSLLAGGYYTGELFF. As DNA, the CDR3 is TGCGCCAGCAGCTTGCTAGCGGGGGGTTATTACACCGGGGAGCTGTTTTTT. V usage is TRBV5-1 and J usage is TRBJ2-2, with TRBD2 matching 11 bases. CDR3 length equals 17 residues. Germline V gene lookup returns CDR1 SGHRS and CDR2 YFSETQ. The J segment lost 3 bases and the V segment lost 1 base, leaving 5 bases of the junction unmatched.

This CDR3 is CASSLFSGSSYNEQFF. The CDR3 DNA reads TGCGCCAGCAGCTTGTTTAGCGGGAGCTCCTACAATGAGCAGTTCTTC. The V and J genes are TRBV5-1 and TRBJ2-1; 9 bases are a match to TRBD2. Germline V gives CDR1 SGHRS, CDR2 YFSETQ. The CDR3 runs to 16 residues. With 1 base clipped from V and 0 bases from J, the junction kept 2 bases outside the gene matches.

V is TRBV4-1 and J is TRBJ2-1, with TRBD2 identical over 8 bases. The CDR3 consists of 14 residues. CDR1 and CDR2 (germline): MGHRA, YSYEKL. V was pared by 1 base and J by 6 bases, with 2 bases of the junction left unmatched. The chain's CDR3 is CASSQAGGPNEQFF. CDR3 in DNA: TGCGCCAGCAGCCAAGCGGGAGGGCCCAATGAGCAGTTCTTC.

The chain carries TRBV5-6 and TRBJ1-1; D is unclear. Germline assignment: CDR1 SGHDT and CDR2 YYEEEE. This CDR3 contains 14 residues. V was pared by 0 bases and J by 8 bases, with 14 bases between. The CDR3 sequence is CASSLVGPTGEAFF. The CDR3 coding sequence is TGTGCCAGCAGCTTGGTCGGACCGACGGGAGAAGCTTTCTTT.

The genes are TRBV7-8 and TRBJ2-6, with a tentative D call TRBD1 (6 bases). V lost 6 bases and J lost 0, with 15 bases in between. Germline V gives CDR1 SGHVS, CDR2 FQNEAQ. CDR3 length: 17 amino acids. CDR3 protein: CASRGRGRTSGANVLTF. The CDR3 DNA sequence: TGTGCCAGCAGGGGCAGGGGACGAACCTCTGGGGCCAACGTCCTGACTTTC.

This chain uses TRBV28 with TRBJ2-5; 8 nucleotides match TRBD2. This CDR3 comprises 15 residues. The V segment lost 2 bases and the J segment 2 bases; nucleotides outside the gene matches: 4. Germline lookup yields CDR1 MDHEN and CDR2 SYDVKM. CDR3 region: CASSLGTRGQETQYF. The CDR3 DNA reads as TGTGCCAGCAGTTTAGGGACTAGAGGGCAAGAGACCCAGTACTTC.

The chain combines TRBV10-3 with TRBJ1-2, with D unresolved. Per the germline V gene, CDR1 is ENHRY and CDR2 is SYGVKD. V lost 0 bases and J 0 bases, leaving 5 bases between the germline ends. The CDR3 has 14 amino acids. The CDR3 DNA follows: TGTGCCATCAGTGAGTCAGAGACTAACTATGGCTACACCTTC. As protein: CAISESETNYGYTF.

The rearrangement links TRBV13 to TRBJ2-7, with no clear D. Germline values: CDR1 PRHDT, CDR2 FYEKMQ (reference sequence). Trimming left V 5 bases short and J 6 bases short, with 8 bases between. This CDR3 contains 11 residues. CDR3 residues: CASSQLSEQYF. The CDR3, as DNA: TGTGCCAGCAGCCAATTGAGCGAGCAGTACTTC.

The gene calls are TRBV7-2 and TRBJ2-3; D possibly corresponds to TRBD2 (6 bases). Trimming removed 7 bases at V and 3 bases at J, with 17 bases between. This CDR3 comprises 15 residues. Germline V gene lookup returns CDR1 SGHTA and CDR2 FQGNSA. The chain's CDR3 is CASNLPIAETDTQYF. Written as DNA, the CDR3 is TGTGCCAGCAACCTCCCGATAGCGGAAACAGATACGCAGTATTTT.

V and J are TRBV5-8 and TRBJ2-1; possible D gene TRBD1, 6 bases. The CDR3 totals 16 residues. Trimming took 4 bases from V and 6 from J, leaving 20 bases between them. From germline, CDR1 is SGHTS and CDR2 YDEGEE. The CDR3 DNA reads as TGTGCCAGCAGCGACGAGCGCAGGGGTCACTTCAATGAGCAGTTCTTC. As protein: CASSDERRGHFNEQFF.

The genes are TRBV5-1 and TRBJ2-6; 9 bases match TRBD1. Germline values: CDR1 SGHRS, CDR2 YFSETQ. The CDR3 covers 19 residues. The V and J ends lost 4 bases and 2 bases, in that order; junction bases with no gene match: 13. CDR3 sequence (DNA): TGCGCCAGCAGCGGACTGAACAGGGGGCGAGTGGCTGGGGCCAACGTCCTGACTTTC. It yields the protein CASSGLNRGRVAGANVLTF.

The chain carries TRBV19 and TRBJ2-1; 9 bases match TRBD1. J gave up 5 bases and V 6 bases, and 8 bases lay outside the gene matches. This CDR3 comprises 15 residues. Germline assignment: CDR1 LNHDA and CDR2 SQIVND (reference sequence). For the CDR3, the DNA is TGTGCCAGTAGAATGACCGGGACAGGGAACAATGAGCAGTTCTTC. Amino acid sequence: CASRMTGTGNNEQFF.

The chain carries TRBV4-1 and TRBJ2-1; D is ambiguous. V was cut by 3 bases and J by 8 bases, with 11 bases left in between. Germline-derived CDR1 and CDR2 are MGHRA and YSYEKL. The CDR3 is made up of 13 amino acids. CDR3 region: CASSQGSIDEQFF. CDR3 DNA sequence: TGCGCCAGCAGCCAGGGCTCGATCGATGAGCAGTTCTTC.

This clone was counted a single time. The chain combines TRBV4-1 with TRBJ2-1; possibly TRBD2 for D (5 bases). Germline CDR1 and CDR2: MGHRA and YSYEKL. Trimming took 0 bases from V and 8 from J, leaving 20 bases between them. The CDR3 length is 17 residues. This CDR3 reads CASSQEGGLKNRYEQFF. Here the CDR3 DNA reads TGCGCCAGCAGCCAAGAAGGCGGACTGAAAAATAGGTATGAGCAGTTCTTC.

J is TRBJ2-1 and V is TRBV6-6; maybe TRBD1 (6 bases). The CDR3 totals 15 residues. Trimming cost V 4 bases and J 7 bases, with 17 bases left between them. The germline V gene encodes CDR1 MNHNY and CDR2 SVGAGI (reference sequence). CDR3 DNA sequence: TGTGCCAGCAGTTTTATGGGGGCCAAGGAGAATGAGCAGTTCTTC. As protein: CASSFMGAKENEQFF.

The CDR3 bases are TGTGCCAGCAGCGCGCACATACAGGGTTTGAACACTGAAGCTTTCTTT. This sequence encodes CASSAHIQGLNTEAFF. V is TRBV9 and J is TRBJ1-1; possibly TRBD1 for D (6 bases). Between the trimmed V and J ends, which lost 3 bases and 0 bases, there was a span of 15 bases. The V gene's germline CDR1 is SGDLS and CDR2 YYNGEE. The CDR3 has 16 residues.

The rearrangement links TRBV6-1 to TRBJ1-5; D might be TRBD1 (5 bases). V shed 6 bases and J shed 5 bases, with 11 bases lying between them. The CDR3 runs to 13 residues. CDR1 is MNHNS, CDR2 SASEGT, per germline. The CDR3 bases are TGTGCCAGCAGGAAAGTAGGGGATCAGCCCCAGCATTTT. Translating gives CASRKVGDQPQHF.

The rearrangement links TRBV28 to TRBJ2-1; D not certain. The germline CDR1 and CDR2 sequences are MDHEN and SYDVKM. The CDR3 loop spans 11 amino acids. Deletions cut 8 bases from V and 6 bases from J, with 8 bases between. The CDR3 region is CASVGRNEQFF. The CDR3 DNA follows: TGTGCCAGCGTTGGGCGCAATGAGCAGTTCTTC.

This chain uses TRBV5-4 with TRBJ1-4; 9 positions agree with TRBD1. Trimming removed 3 bases from V and 3 bases from J; junction bases left unmatched: 6. Germline assignment: CDR1 SGHNT and CDR2 YYREEE (reference sequence). CDR3 length: 16 residues. CDR3 amino acids: CASSSRRDRANEKLFF. CDR3 DNA: TGTGCCAGCAGCTCGCGTCGGGACAGGGCTAATGAAAAACTGTTTTTT.

This chain joins TRBV29-1 and TRBJ1-3; TRBD1 is a possible D gene (5 bases). CDR1 and CDR2 (germline): SQVTM, ANQGSEA. V lost 4 bases to trimming and J lost 0 bases, with 10 bases between them. This CDR3 region has 14 residues. In nucleotides, the CDR3 is TGCAGCGTTGTCCGGGGGAGCTCTGGAAACACCATATATTTT. This encodes CSVVRGSSGNTIYF.

V gene TRBV19 combines with J gene TRBJ2-6; no firm D call. The ends were cut back, 2 bases at V and 4 bases at J, with 9 bases in the middle. This CDR3 comprises 15 residues. Germline V CDR1 and CDR2: LNHDA, SQIVND (reference sequence). The CDR3 loop is CASSIRQAGANVLTF. The CDR3, as DNA: TGTGCCAGTAGTATACGTCAGGCCGGGGCCAACGTCCTGACTTTC.